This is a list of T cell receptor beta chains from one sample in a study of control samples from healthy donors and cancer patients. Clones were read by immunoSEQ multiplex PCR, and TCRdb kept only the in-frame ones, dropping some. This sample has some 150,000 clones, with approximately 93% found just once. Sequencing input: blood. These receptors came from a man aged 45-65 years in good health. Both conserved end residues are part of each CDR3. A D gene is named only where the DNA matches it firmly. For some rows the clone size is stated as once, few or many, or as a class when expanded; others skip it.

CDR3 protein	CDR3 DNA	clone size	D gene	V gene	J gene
CASSPVVGDRYYLAKNIQYF	TGTGCCAGCTCACCAGTTGTAGGGGACAGATACTACCTAGCCAAAAACATTCAGTACTTC	NA	TRBD1	TRBV18	TRBJ2-4
CASRAKIENTEAFF	TGTGCCAGTAGGGCTAAAATTGAGAACACTGAAGCTTTCTTT	NA	NA	TRBV19	TRBJ1-1
CASSPSAARDNEQFF	TGTGCCAGCAGCCCCTCTGCGGCTAGGGACAATGAGCAGTTCTTC	NA	NA	TRBV9	TRBJ2-1
CASSVGPRGAATEAFF	TGTGCCAGCAGCGTAGGGCCTCGAGGGGCCGCAACTGAAGCTTTCTTT	NA	NA	TRBV9	TRBJ1-1
CASSLGLTGAFF	TGTGCCAGCAGCCTAGGCCTGACAGGAGCTTTCTTT	NA	NA	TRBV7-2	TRBJ1-1
CASSGGGRTGEQYF	TGTGCCAGCAGTGGGGGCGGGCGGACTGGCGAGCAGTACTTC	NA	NA	TRBV2	TRBJ2-7
CASRDLQGEQFF	TGTGCCAGCAGGGATTTACAGGGCGAGCAGTTCTTC	NA	NA	TRBV28	TRBJ2-1
CASSSHRGRTEAFF	TGTGCCAGCAGTTCCCACAGGGGGCGTACTGAAGCTTTCTTT	NA	TRBD1	TRBV28	TRBJ1-1
CASSPRTSGSRTDTQYF	TGTGCCAGCAGTCCAAGGACTAGCGGGAGTCGTACAGATACGCAGTATTTT	NA	TRBD2	TRBV27	TRBJ2-3
CASSQADRGGGEKLFF	TGTGCCAGCAGCCAAGCCGACAGGGGAGGAGGTGAAAAACTGTTTTTT	NA	TRBD1	TRBV3-1/TRBV3-2	TRBJ1-4
CASSYGQGSNYGYTF	TGTGCCAGCAGCTACGGACAGGGTTCGAACTATGGCTACACCTTC	NA	TRBD1	TRBV11-2	TRBJ1-2
CASSEAVFGYGYTF	TGTGCCAGCAGTGAAGCGGTTTTCGGCTATGGCTACACCTTC	NA	NA	TRBV6-1	TRBJ1-2
CASSQHPRGDQHF	TGTGCCAGCAGCCAACACCCTAGGGGAGACCAGCATTTT	NA	NA	TRBV4-2	TRBJ1-5
CASSLAAAYGNTIYF	TGCGCCAGCAGCTTGGCGGCAGCTTATGGAAACACCATATATTTT	NA	NA	TRBV5-1	TRBJ1-3
CASSFPSNQPQHF	TGTGCCAGCAGTTTCCCCAGCAATCAGCCCCAGCATTTT	NA	NA	TRBV28	TRBJ1-5
CASSPGEINTEAFF	TGTGCCAGTAGTCCTGGGGAAATCAACACTGAAGCTTTCTTT	NA	NA	TRBV19	TRBJ1-1
CASSPVGGLRANTGELFF	TGTGCCAGCAGCCCCGTTGGCGGGCTGAGGGCGAACACCGGGGAGCTGTTTTTT	few	NA	TRBV9	TRBJ2-2
CASSVGHRTSLGETQYF	TGTGCCAGCAGCGTAGGGCACCGAACTAGCCTGGGGGAGACCCAGTACTTC	NA	NA	TRBV9	TRBJ2-5
CASSQDGSGNIQYF	TGTGCCAGCAGCCAAGATGGGTCGGGAAACATTCAGTACTTC	few	NA	TRBV3-1/TRBV3-2	TRBJ2-4
CASSFYGSRDTQYF	TGTGCCAGCAGCTTTTACGGGAGCCGAGATACGCAGTATTTT	once	NA	TRBV7-3	TRBJ2-3
CATSRDRASGYEQYF	TGTGCCACCAGCAGAGATCGGGCTAGCGGTTACGAGCAGTACTTC	NA	TRBD2	TRBV15	TRBJ2-7
CASSLGQSTEAFF	TGTGCCAGCTCACTCGGACAGTCCACTGAAGCTTTCTTT	NA	NA	TRBV18	TRBJ1-1
CASSLGLAGGNYNEQFF	TGCGCCAGCAGCTTGGGACTAGCGGGAGGAAACTACAATGAGCAGTTCTTC	NA	TRBD2	TRBV5-1	TRBJ2-1
CASSVQGAYGYTF	TGTGCCAGCAGTGTACAGGGGGCGTATGGCTACACCTTC	once	TRBD1	TRBV25-1	TRBJ1-2
CASSPQSNEKLFF	TGTGCCAGCAGCCCCCAGAGTAATGAAAAACTGTTTTTT	NA	NA	TRBV3-1/TRBV3-2	TRBJ1-4
CASSPGTGGDTEAFF	TGTGCCAGCAGCCCGGGGACAGGGGGAGACACTGAAGCTTTCTTT	NA	TRBD1	TRBV3-1/TRBV3-2	TRBJ1-1
CASGTATNEKLFF	TGTGCCAGTGGGACAGCAACTAATGAAAAACTGTTTTTT	NA	TRBD1	TRBV6-5	TRBJ1-4
CASRRSRTGELFF	TGTGCCAGCAGGCGGAGTAGGACCGGGGAGCTGTTTTTT	NA	NA	TRBV12-3/TRBV12-4	TRBJ2-2
CASIRDRGTPDGYTF	TGTGCCAGTATTCGCGACAGGGGGACGCCCGATGGCTACACCTTC	many	TRBD1	TRBV19	TRBJ1-2
CSASARSSGNTIYF	TGCAGTGCTAGTGCGCGGAGCTCTGGAAACACCATATATTTT	NA	NA	TRBV20-1	TRBJ1-3
CASSPPDRVRGWQYF	TGTGCCAGCTCACCACCCGACAGGGTACGTGGTTGGCAGTACTTC	NA	TRBD1	TRBV18	TRBJ2-7